The present entry profiles one T cell receptor (beta chain) with its context. Which antigen it targets is not known. No base qualities exist here, and no much larger clone lies one base off it. TCRbeta CDR3 regions were amplified from genomic DNA using the immunoSEQ Assay, a bias-controlled multiplex PCR. From the authors' description of their analysis: The number of nucleated cells in each sample was estimated from the amplification of reference gene primers within the assay. To quantify the absolute abundance of each unique TCRbeta CDR3 rearrangement, sequence reads were collapsed and filtered. For each sample, productive Simpson clonality was calculated by taking the square root of Simpson's diversity index across productive rearrangements. The immuneACCESS repertoire file appears here via TCRdb, limited to in-frame rearrangements. These files lack a portion of the clones; in checked studies, under half of the deficit traces to unresolved V genes, and the cause of the others is not known. V, J and clone size were drawn from that table, and D and trimming were deduced from the DNA. This sample holds roughly 250,000 clones; over 80% were observed only once. The ten biggest clones cover about 6.3% of the sample.

Each collaborating institution followed its own protocols to collect whole blood in K2EDTA tubes. Collaborator samples were shipped for TCRbeta analysis as frozen whole blood, isolated PBMCs, or DNA extracted from either sample type. The data were obtained in a study of blood T cell repertoires in COVID-19 (dated by TCRdb to about 2020). Some background on the complete study: Samples covering the acute and convalescent phases of COVID-19 were provided by collaborators in the United States, Italy and Spain. The samples were drawn from the first 160 participants of the ongoing ImmuneRACE study and from 950 to 1,500 subjects provided by 6 global collaborators. The sample metadata nearly always contained a de-identified subject ID, COVID-19 status, age in years and sex. A freely available public database, intended as a resource for researchers studying the immune response to SARS-CoV-2, is where the repertoires were released. Where available, HLA class I and class II types were obtained from metadata supplied by the sample provider rather than from assay-based typing. The material from the prospective study consisted of cDNA or gDNA derived from T cells, B-cell-depleted T cells, or PBMCs. Subjects who had been exposed to COVID-19, were actively infected with it, or had recovered from it provided the deeply sampled blood TCRbeta repertoires that made up the dataset. Broader findings and caveats from the paper: How much clinical and demographic metadata was included differed by source and by participant, and the metadata was provided uncurated.

Measured from the cysteine to the phenylalanine, the CDR3 is 16 residues long. Only the CDR3 region is kept as DNA, spanning 48 bases read in frame from base 1. The germline V gene supplies CDR1 SGHVS and CDR2 FQNEAQ. Trimmed from V: 4 bases; trimmed from J: 7 bases; junction bases lacking a gene match: 8. The sequence was obtained from a woman aged 55-69 years with active or convalescent COVID-19. Sample: peripheral blood. The rearrangement joined TRBV7-8 to TRBJ1-4; 11 central nucleotides agree with TRBD1. In nucleotide form, the sequence is TGTGCCAGCAGCTGGGTTCGGGGGACAGGGGGTGAAAAACTGTTTTTT. It is translated as CASSWVRGTGGEKLFF.